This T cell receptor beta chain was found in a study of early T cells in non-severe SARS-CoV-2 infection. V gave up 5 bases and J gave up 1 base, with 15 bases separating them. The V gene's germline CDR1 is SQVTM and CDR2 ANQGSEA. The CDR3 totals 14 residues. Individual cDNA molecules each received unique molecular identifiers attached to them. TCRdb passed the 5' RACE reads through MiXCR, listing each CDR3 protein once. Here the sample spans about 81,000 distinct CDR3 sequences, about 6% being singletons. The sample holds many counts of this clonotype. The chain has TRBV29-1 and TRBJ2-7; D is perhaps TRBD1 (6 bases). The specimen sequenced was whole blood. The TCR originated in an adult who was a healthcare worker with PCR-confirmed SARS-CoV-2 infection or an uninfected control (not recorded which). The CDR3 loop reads CSVFKGDKSYEQYF. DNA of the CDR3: TGCAGCGTTTTCAAGGGGGACAAATCCTACGAGCAGTACTTC.